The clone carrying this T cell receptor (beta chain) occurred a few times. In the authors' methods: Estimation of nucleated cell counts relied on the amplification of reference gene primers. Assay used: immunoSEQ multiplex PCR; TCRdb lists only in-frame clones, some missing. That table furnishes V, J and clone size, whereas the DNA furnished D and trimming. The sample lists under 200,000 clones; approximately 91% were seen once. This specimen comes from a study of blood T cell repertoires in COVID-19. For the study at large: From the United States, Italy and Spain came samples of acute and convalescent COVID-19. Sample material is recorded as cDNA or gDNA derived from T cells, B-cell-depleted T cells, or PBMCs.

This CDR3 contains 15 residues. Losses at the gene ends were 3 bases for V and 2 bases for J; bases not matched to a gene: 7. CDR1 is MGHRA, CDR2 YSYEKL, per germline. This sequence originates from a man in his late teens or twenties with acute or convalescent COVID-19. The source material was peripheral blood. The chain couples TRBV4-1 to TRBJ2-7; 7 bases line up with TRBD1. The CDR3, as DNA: TGCGCCAGCAGCCAGGCTATGGGACAGCCCTACGAGCAGTACTTC. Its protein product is CASSQAMGQPYEQYF.